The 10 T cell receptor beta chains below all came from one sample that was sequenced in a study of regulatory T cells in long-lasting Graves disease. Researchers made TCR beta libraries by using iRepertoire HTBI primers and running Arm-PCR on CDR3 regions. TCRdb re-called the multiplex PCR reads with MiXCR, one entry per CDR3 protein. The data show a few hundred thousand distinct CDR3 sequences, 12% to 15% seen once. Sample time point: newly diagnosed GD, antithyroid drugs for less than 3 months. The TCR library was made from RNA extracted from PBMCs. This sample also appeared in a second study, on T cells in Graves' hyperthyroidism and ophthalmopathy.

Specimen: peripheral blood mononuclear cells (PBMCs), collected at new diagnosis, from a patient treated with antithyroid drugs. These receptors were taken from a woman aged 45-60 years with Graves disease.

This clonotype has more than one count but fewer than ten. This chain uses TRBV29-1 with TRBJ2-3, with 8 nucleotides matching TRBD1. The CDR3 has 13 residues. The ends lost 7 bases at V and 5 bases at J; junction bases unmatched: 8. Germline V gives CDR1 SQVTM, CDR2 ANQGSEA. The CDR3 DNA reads TGCAGCGGCGCCCCAGGGGGCCTAGATACGCAGTATTTT. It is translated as CSGAPGGLDTQYF.

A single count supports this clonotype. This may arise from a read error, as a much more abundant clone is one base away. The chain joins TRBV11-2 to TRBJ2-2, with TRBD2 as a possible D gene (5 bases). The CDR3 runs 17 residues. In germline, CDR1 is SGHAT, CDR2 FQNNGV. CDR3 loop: CASSFPTGKIVTGELLF. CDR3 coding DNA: TGTGCCAGCAGCTTCCCCACGGGGAAGATCGTTACCGGGGAGCTGCTTTTT.

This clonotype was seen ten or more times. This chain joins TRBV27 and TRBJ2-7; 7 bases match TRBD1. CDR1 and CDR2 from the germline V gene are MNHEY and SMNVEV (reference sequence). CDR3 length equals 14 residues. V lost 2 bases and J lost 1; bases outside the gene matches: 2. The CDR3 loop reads CASSLKGQSYEQYF. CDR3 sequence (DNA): TGTGCCAGCAGTTTAAAGGGACAGTCCTACGAGCAGTACTTC.

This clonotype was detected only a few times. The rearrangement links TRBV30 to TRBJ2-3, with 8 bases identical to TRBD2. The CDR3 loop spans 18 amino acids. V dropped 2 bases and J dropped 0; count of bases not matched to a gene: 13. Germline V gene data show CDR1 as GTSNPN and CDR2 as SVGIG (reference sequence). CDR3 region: CAWSSGTRNTPSTDTQYF. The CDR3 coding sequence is TGTGCCTGGAGTTCCGGGACTAGGAATACACCTAGCACAGATACGCAGTATTTT.

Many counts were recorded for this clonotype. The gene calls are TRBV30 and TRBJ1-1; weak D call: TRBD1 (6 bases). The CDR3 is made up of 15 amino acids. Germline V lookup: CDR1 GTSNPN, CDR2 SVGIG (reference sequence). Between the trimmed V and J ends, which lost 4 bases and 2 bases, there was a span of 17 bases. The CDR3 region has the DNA TGTGCCTGGACTAGGGGGATAGGGGGAAACACTGAAGCTTTCTTT. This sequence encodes CAWTRGIGGNTEAFF. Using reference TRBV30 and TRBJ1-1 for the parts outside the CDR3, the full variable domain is SQTIHQWPATLVQPVGSPLSLECTVEGTSNPNLYWYRQAAGRGLQLLFYSVGIGQISSEVPQNLSASRPQDRQFILSSKKLLLSDSGFYLCAWTRGIGGNTEAFFGQGTRLTVV.

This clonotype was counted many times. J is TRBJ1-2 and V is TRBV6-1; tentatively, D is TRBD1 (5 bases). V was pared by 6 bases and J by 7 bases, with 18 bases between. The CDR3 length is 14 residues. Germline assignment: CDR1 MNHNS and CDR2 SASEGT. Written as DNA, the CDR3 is TGTGCCAGCAGCCCGACCGGGGCATCTGGTGGCTACACCTTC. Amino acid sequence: CASSPTGASGGYTF.

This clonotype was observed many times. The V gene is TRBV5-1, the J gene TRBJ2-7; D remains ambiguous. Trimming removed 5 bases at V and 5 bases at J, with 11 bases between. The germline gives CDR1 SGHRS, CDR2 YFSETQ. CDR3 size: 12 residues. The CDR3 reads CASRGSVDEQYF. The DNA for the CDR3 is TGCGCCAGCAGGGGAAGTGTGGACGAGCAGTACTTC.

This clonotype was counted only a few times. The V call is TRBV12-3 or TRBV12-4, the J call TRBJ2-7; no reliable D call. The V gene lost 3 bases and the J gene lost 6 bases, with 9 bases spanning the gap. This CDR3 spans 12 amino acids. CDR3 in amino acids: CASSFFGSEQYF. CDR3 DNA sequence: TGTGCCAGCAGTTTTTTTGGGTCCGAGCAGTACTTC.

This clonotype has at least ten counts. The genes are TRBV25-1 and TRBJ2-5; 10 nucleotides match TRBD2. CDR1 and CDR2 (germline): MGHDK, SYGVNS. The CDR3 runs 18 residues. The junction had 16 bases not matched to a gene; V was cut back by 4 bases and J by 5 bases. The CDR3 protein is CASSGLSGRAFRQETQYF. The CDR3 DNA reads TGTGCCAGCAGTGGGCTCAGCGGGAGGGCCTTCCGGCAGGAGACCCAGTACTTC.

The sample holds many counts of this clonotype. The CDR3 nucleotides read TGTGCCAGCACCGAGCAGACGACCGAAGCTTTCTTT. It translates to CASTEQTTEAFF. The chain couples TRBV6-1 to TRBJ1-1; D is ambiguous. The CDR3 is 12 amino acids. V was clipped by 7 bases and J by 8 bases, with 14 bases between them. Germline lookup yields CDR1 MNHNS and CDR2 SASEGT.